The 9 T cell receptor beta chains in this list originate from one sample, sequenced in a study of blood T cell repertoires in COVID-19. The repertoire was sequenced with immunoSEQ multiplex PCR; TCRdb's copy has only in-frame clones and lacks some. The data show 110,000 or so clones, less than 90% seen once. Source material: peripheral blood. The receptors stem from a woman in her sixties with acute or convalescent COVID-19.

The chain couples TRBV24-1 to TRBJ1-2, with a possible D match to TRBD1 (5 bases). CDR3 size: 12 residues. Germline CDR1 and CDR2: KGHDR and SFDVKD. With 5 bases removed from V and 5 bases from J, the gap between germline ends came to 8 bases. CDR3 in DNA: TGTGCCACCAGTGTGGGGGGGTATGGCTACACCTTC. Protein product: CATSVGGYGYTF.

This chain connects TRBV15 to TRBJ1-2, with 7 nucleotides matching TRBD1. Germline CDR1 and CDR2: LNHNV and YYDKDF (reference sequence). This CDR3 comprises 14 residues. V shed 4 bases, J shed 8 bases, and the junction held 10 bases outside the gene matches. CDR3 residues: CATSNEGAMEGYTF. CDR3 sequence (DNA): TGTGCCACCAGCAACGAGGGGGCGATGGAAGGCTACACCTTC.

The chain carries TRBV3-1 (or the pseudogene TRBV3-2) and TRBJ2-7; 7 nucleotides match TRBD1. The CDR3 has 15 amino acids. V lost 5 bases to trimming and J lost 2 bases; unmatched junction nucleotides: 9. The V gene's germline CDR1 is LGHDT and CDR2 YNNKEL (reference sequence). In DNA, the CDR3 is TGTGCCAGCAGCAACACAGGGGCTACCCCCTACGAGCAGTACTTC. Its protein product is CASSNTGATPYEQYF.

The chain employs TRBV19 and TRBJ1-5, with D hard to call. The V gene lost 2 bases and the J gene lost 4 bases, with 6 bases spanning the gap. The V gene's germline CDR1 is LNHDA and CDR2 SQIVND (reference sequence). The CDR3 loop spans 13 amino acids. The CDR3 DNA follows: TGTGCCAGTAGTATAATCGGGAATCAGCCCCAGCATTTT. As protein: CASSIIGNQPQHF.

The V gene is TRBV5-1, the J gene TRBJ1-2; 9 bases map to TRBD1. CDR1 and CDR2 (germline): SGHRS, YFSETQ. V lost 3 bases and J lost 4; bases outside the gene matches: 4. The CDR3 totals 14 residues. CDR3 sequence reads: CASSSGQGPYGYTF. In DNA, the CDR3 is TGCGCCAGCAGCTCAGGACAGGGGCCCTATGGCTACACCTTC.

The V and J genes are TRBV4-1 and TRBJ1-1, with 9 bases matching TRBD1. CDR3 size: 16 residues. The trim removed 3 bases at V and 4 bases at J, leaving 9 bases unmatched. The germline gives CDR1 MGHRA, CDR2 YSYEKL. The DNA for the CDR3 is TGCGCCAGCAGCCAGGCGCCTGGGACAGGGATCACTGAAGCTTTCTTT. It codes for CASSQAPGTGITEAFF.

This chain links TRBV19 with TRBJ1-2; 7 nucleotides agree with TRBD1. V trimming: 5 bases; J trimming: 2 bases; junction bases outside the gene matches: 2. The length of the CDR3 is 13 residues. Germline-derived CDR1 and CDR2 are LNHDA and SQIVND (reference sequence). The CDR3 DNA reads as TGTGCCAGTAGTGCAGGGGGGAACTATGGCTACACCTTC. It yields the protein CASSAGGNYGYTF.

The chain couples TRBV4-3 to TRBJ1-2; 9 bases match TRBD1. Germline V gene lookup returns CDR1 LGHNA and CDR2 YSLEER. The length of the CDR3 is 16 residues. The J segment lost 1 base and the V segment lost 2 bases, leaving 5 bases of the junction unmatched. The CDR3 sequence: CASSQRGTGYNYGYTF. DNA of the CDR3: TGCGCCAGCAGCCAACGAGGGACAGGGTATAACTATGGCTACACCTTC.

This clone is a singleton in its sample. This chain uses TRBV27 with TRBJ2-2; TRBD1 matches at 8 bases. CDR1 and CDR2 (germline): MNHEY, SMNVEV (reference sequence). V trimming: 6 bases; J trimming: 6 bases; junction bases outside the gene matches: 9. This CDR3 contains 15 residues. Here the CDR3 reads CASRRRQGISGELFF. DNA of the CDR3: TGTGCCAGCAGACGTCGACAGGGGATATCCGGGGAGCTGTTTTTT.